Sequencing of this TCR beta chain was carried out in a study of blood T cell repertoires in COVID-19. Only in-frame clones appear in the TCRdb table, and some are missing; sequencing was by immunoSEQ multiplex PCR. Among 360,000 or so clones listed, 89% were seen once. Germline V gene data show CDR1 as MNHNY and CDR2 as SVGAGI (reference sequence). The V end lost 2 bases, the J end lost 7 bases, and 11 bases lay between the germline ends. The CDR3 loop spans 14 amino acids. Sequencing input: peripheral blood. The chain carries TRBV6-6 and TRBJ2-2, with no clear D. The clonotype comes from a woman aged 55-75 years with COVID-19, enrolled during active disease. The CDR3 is CASSYVRFLGELFF. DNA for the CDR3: TGTGCCAGCAGTTACGTTCGGTTCCTCGGGGAGCTGTTTTTT.